This TCR beta chain was profiled in a study of vaccination effects on CD4 cells after COVID-19 (dated 2022 in TCRdb). Turning to the overall study: Across the study, the median time from the second dose to post-vaccine sampling was 72 days (range 14 to 241). SARS-CoV-2 spike-specific CD4+ TCR repertoires from before and after mRNA vaccination were compared in COVID-19 convalescent patients and in infection-naive vaccine recipients. The full study included roughly 11 COVID-19 convalescent patients and a few SARS-CoV-2-naive healthy vaccine recipients. Cultures from other donors in the study were sequenced with the Oncomine TCR Beta short-read assay on an Illumina iSeq 100.

The V and J ends are trimmed by 5 bases and 1 base, leaving 11 bases between them. The germline V gene gives CDR1 as KGHSH and CDR2 as LQKENI. The CDR3 numbers 14 residues from cysteine through phenylalanine. Just the 42-base CDR3 DNA is kept, in frame starting at base 1. Library preparation used the immunoSEQ multiplex PCR assay. DNA from the cultured and isolated CD4+ T cells underwent TCR beta CDR3 sequencing. The paper's data handling went like this. Non-productive TCR sequences were discarded, and reads were trimmed to the CDR3 region, with only CDR3s of 7 or more amino acids retained. Antigen-specific clonotypes were identified using the MANAFEST web app by comparison of expansion in peptide wells against reference cultures. For clones to be considered positive, expansion at FDR<0.05 versus reference and all other wells, an odds ratio above 5, and a frequency above 0.1% in two replicate wells were required. A clonotype was defined as cross-reactive if the clonotype was significantly expanded both in SARS-CoV-2 spike wells and in at least one common cold coronavirus spike condition. CDR3 similarity was assessed by Levenshtein distance with the stringdist R package, and unrooted trees were built with ape in R 3.6.1. TCRdb stores this immuneACCESS table with in-frame sequences only. Part of the clones is absent; in the studies checked, under half of the shortfall reflects unresolved V genes, and no reason is known for the rest. That table furnishes V, J and clone size, whereas the DNA furnished D and trimming. Here the sample has about 59,000 clones; around 82% occur a single time. 2% of the sample lies in the top ten.

For this clone: Its antigen target is currently unknown. No base quality information exists; no much larger clone differs at one position.

Beyond this particular receptor, the publication reports: Limitations of the study were the small number of convalescent patients and the absence of early post-infection timepoints. In healthy vaccine recipients, vaccine-induced clones were almost all SARS-CoV-2 mono-reactive, with only 1 of 255 being cross-reactive with common cold coronaviruses. At late post-vaccination timepoints, both infection-induced and vaccine-induced clones showed marked clonal contraction, consistent with waning T cell responses.

The ViraFEST assay stimulated PBMC with viral peptide pools and then used TCR sequencing to identify antigen-specific CD4+ T cell clonotypes by expansion. After less than 13 days of culture, CD4+ T cells were isolated with the EasySep CD4+ T cell isolation kit. Each participant got two doses of an mRNA SARS-CoV-2 vaccine, either BNT162b2 or mRNA-1273. None of the healthy vaccine recipients had a prior SARS-CoV-2 infection, which was confirmed by nucleocapsid antibody tests that came back negative both before and after vaccination. Under 2.5 million PBMC per well were cultured with about 9 ug/ml peptides in IMDM containing 5% human AB serum, approximately 9.9 IU/ml IL-2 and gentamicin. Half of the culture medium was replaced with fresh IL-2-containing medium on days 3 and 7. Unless otherwise noted, each peptide stimulation condition was cultured in triplicate wells. PBMC were separated from whole blood using Ficoll-Paque Plus gradient centrifugation and were then either cryopreserved at -140C or used fresh. The overlapping peptide pools covered the spike proteins of SARS-CoV-2 as well as those of the common cold coronaviruses HCoV-NL63, HCoV-OC43 and HCoV-229E. The QIAamp micro DNA kit was used to extract genomic DNA from the cultured CD4+ T cells.

In this chain, TRBV18 is recombined with TRBJ1-1; the D gene is unclear. The sample consisted of CD4+ T cells from PBMCs cultured with HCoV-OC43 spike peptides, taken after COVID-19 vaccination. Sample cell subset or site, as interpreted from the label and publication: HCoV-OC43 spike overlapping peptide pool stimulation. This receptor was taken from a human donor who received a COVID-19 vaccine. The DNA is as follows: TGTGCCAGCTCATATCAGACGGGGAACACTGAAGCTTTCTTT. The translation is CASSYQTGNTEAFF.